A selection of T cell receptor beta chains follows, all from one sample in a study of blood T cell repertoires in COVID-19. Sequencing was performed with immunoSEQ multiplex PCR; in TCRdb, only in-frame clones are kept and a portion is missing. The sample has tens of thousands of clones; over 70% are singletons. The sample consisted of peripheral blood. The receptors shown here come from a man older than 75 with active or convalescent COVID-19. The conserved cysteine and the conserved F or W are not part of the CDR3 here. Fields, in order: V gene, CDR3 length, J gene, CDR3 protein.

TRBV5-1	14	TRBJ2-3	ASSLSGAHATDTQY
TRBV4-1	12	TRBJ1-5	ASSQGDRTVPQH
TRBV4-1	13	TRBJ1-2	ASSQEESPLWGYT
TRBV6-2/TRBV6-3	13	TRBJ2-2	ASSSRGLDTGELF
TRBV18	13	TRBJ1-2	ASSQGQKINYGYT
TRBV3-1/TRBV3-2	14	TRBJ1-1	ASSQADRWEGTEAF
TRBV14	14	TRBJ1-1	ASSQDKRGGGTEAF
TRBV11-3	13	TRBJ1-1	ASSLSPGANTEAF
TRBV7-2	13	TRBJ1-1	ASSLGGQGSTEAF
TRBV7-9	12	TRBJ2-3	ASSATGSTDTQY
TRBV5-6	12	TRBJ1-6	ASSPTGVGSLLH
TRBV6-5	14	TRBJ2-7	ASSYSRAGGPHEQY
TRBV10-2	13	TRBJ1-5	ASSVTRDWNQPQH
TRBV12-3/TRBV12-4	11	TRBJ1-1	ASSPRDRGRAF
TRBV10-3	15	TRBJ2-2	TISGSGTTSSTGELF
TRBV5-1	12	TRBJ1-1	ASSLSGGNTEAF
TRBV28	11	TRBJ1-1	ASGGHPNTEAF
TRBV11-2	12	TRBJ1-2	ASSFSAGGYGYT
TRBV5-1	14	TRBJ2-5	ASSGLGLASWETQY
TRBV7-2	12	TRBJ1-5	ASGNPGRGQPQH
TRBV28	15	TRBJ2-4	ASSPANSGRLKNIQY
TRBV7-8	14	TRBJ2-5	ASSLDTSGRGKTQY
TRBV7-9	12	TRBJ1-2	ASSPPQGIHGYT
TRBV11-2	13	TRBJ2-1	ASSLAVAGNNEQF
TRBV6-6	14	TRBJ1-1	ASSYSMARSNTEAF
TRBV7-8	15	TRBJ2-5	ASSNPRGTGRQETQY
TRBV5-6	13	TRBJ1-5	ASSLAGSGIQPQH
TRBV6-5	12	TRBJ2-2	ASSPPTGTGELF
TRBV19	12	TRBJ1-5	ASSAFRDYQPQH
TRBV7-9	13	TRBJ2-5	ASSSRQGRGETQY
TRBV3-1/TRBV3-2	16	TRBJ1-3	ASSQGLMGSNSGNTIY
TRBV7-6	16	TRBJ2-1	ASSVRTITGNSYNEQF
TRBV6-5	12	TRBJ2-5	ASRTSGDQETQY
TRBV12-3/TRBV12-4	11	TRBJ2-7	ASSLGQSYEQY
TRBV2	12	TRBJ2-7	ASSDGGRTHEQY
TRBV6-6	12	TRBJ2-3	ASRQGSYTDTQY
TRBV6-5	13	TRBJ2-2	ASSKNTENTGELF
TRBV6-1	12	TRBJ2-7	ASSELGGSPEQY
TRBV29-1	8	TRBJ2-2	SVQTGELF
TRBV2	13	TRBJ1-1	ASRSGGYRVTEAF
TRBV5-4	12	TRBJ2-1	ASSLGGTSNEQF
TRBV14	12	TRBJ2-5	ASSQAGVRETQY
TRBV5-1	16	TRBJ1-4	ASSPTGTATNPPSKLF
TRBV5-1	13	TRBJ2-1	ASSLGEGIYNEQF
TRBV5-1	12	TRBJ2-1	ASTSGGSYNEQF
TRBV3-1/TRBV3-2	15	TRBJ2-2	ASSQGLAGVNTGELF
TRBV6-2/TRBV6-3	14	TRBJ2-1	ASSYSRRRIYNEQF
TRBV30	11	TRBJ1-6	AWSYTGNSPLH
TRBV6-6	12	TRBJ2-1	ASNQGAPLNEQF
TRBV28	17	TRBJ1-2	ASSTYLASVTGVGYGYT